These 9 T cell receptor beta chains were all obtained from the same sample, sequenced in a study of early T cells in non-severe SARS-CoV-2 infection. TCRdb independently ran MiXCR on the 5' RACE reads; one entry per CDR3 protein. The sample has about 81,000 distinct CDR3 sequences, around 5.6% seen once; the top ten hold roughly 7.8%. The sample was whole blood. These receptors all come from an adult who was a healthcare worker with PCR-confirmed SARS-CoV-2 infection or an uninfected control (not recorded which).

This clonotype was counted a few times. The chain combines TRBV28 with TRBJ1-2; tentatively, D is TRBD1 (5 bases). CDR3 length: 13 amino acids. Germline V gene lookup returns CDR1 MDHEN and CDR2 SYDVKM. The V and J ends lost 5 bases and 4 bases respectively, with 11 bases between them. CDR3 in DNA: TGTGCCAGCAGTAGAGGGGTTGGCTATGGCTACACCTTC. As protein: CASSRGVGYGYTF.

This clonotype has ten or more counts. At one end, the junction sequence differs from germline, possibly due to a read error. The gene calls are TRBV12-3 or TRBV12-4 and TRBJ2-7; 10 bases match TRBD2. This CDR3 spans 14 amino acids. The CDR3 reads CASSVAGGSIEQYF. The CDR3 DNA sequence: TGTGCCAGCAGTGTAGCGGGGGGAAGTATCGAGCAGTACTTC.

DNA of the CDR3: TGTGCCAGCAGTCTCCGGGACAGGGATTACGAGCAGTACTTC. This sequence encodes CASSLRDRDYEQYF. The chain links TRBV6-8 to TRBJ2-7; 9 bases match TRBD1. V shed 5 bases and J 4 bases; nucleotides not matched to a gene: 6. The CDR3 covers 14 residues. Germline loops: CDR1 MNHGY, CDR2 SAAAGT.

This clonotype has ten or more counts. The chain uses TRBV2 and TRBJ2-1; D gene uncertain. V was pared by 5 bases and J by 4 bases, with 9 bases between. CDR3 length: 13 residues. Germline V gives CDR1 SNHLY, CDR2 FYNNEI. The CDR3 protein is CASSQDGYNEQFF. The CDR3 region has the DNA TGTGCCAGCAGTCAGGACGGGTACAATGAGCAGTTCTTC.

In this sample, this clonotype turned up many times. The CDR3 sequence: CASSPPGLAGVEQYF. DNA of the CDR3: TGTGCCAGCAGCCCACCGGGACTAGCGGGAGTCGAGCAGTACTTC. The V gene is TRBV7-2, the J gene TRBJ2-7, with TRBD2 matching 14 bases. The CDR3 runs 15 residues. The germline CDR1 and CDR2 sequences are SGHTA and FQGNSA. J lost 6 bases, V lost 5 bases, and 6 bases had no gene match.

This clonotype showed up many times. The chain carries TRBV29-1 and TRBJ2-5; 9 bases are a match to TRBD1. Germline CDR1 and CDR2: SQVTM and ANQGSEA. The CDR3 consists of 17 residues. Trimming removed 7 bases from V and 4 bases from J; junction bases left unmatched: 19. CDR3 bases: TGCAGCGCGTCGAGAAGAGCCCCGGGACAGGGTGGAGAGACCCAGTACTTC. This translates into CSASRRAPGQGGETQYF.

This clonotype has a count of ten or more. The rearrangement links TRBV27 to TRBJ2-2, with 8 bases identical to TRBD2. The CDR3 consists of 17 residues. Germline lookup yields CDR1 MNHEY and CDR2 SMNVEV (reference sequence). V was pared by 0 bases and J by 0 bases, with 3 bases of the junction left unmatched. Here the CDR3 reads CASSLSQRGPNTGELFF. CDR3 in DNA: TGTGCCAGCAGTTTATCTCAGCGGGGGCCGAACACCGGGGAGCTGTTTTTT.

This clonotype has ten or more counts. CDR3: CASSLVRLAGVGAYEQYF. CDR3 DNA sequence: TGTGCCAGCAGCTTAGTAAGACTAGCGGGAGTAGGAGCCTACGAGCAGTACTTC. The chain has TRBV7-2 and TRBJ2-7, with 12 bases identical to TRBD2. Germline values: CDR1 SGHTA, CDR2 FQGNSA. V was clipped by 1 base and J by 2 bases; unmatched bases: 9. This CDR3 contains 18 residues.

This clonotype was observed many times. The chain employs TRBV4-2 and TRBJ1-5, with 11 bases identical to TRBD1. The CDR3 sequence is 16 residues long. V lost 3 bases and J lost 2; bases outside the gene matches: 3. CDR1 LGHNA and CDR2 YNFKEQ come from the germline V gene. CDR3 sequence reads: CASSQMGQGGNQPQHF. DNA of the CDR3: TGTGCCAGCAGCCAGATGGGACAGGGGGGCAATCAGCCCCAGCATTTT.